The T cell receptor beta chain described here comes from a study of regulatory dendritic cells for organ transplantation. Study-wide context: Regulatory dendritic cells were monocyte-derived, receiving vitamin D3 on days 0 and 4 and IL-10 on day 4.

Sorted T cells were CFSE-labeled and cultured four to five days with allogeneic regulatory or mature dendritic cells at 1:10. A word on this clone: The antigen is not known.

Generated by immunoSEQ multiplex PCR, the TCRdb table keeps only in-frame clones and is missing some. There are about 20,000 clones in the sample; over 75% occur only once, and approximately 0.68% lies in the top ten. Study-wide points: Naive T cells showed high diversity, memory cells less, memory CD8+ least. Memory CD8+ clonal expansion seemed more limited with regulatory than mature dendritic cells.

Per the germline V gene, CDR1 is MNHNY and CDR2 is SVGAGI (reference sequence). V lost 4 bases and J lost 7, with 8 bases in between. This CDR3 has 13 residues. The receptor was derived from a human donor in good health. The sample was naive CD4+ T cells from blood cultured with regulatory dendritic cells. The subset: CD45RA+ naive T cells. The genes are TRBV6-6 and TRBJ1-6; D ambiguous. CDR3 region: CASSSLGNSPLHF. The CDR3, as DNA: TGTGCCAGCAGTTCCCTGGGGAATTCACCCCTCCACTTT.